The T cell receptor (beta chain) described here comes from a study of early T cells in non-severe SARS-CoV-2 infection. Study details: Chains were unpaired, as sequencing was done on bulk RNA from unsorted whole blood.

V lost 5 bases, J lost 13 bases, and 13 bases stayed unmatched. The CDR3 has 15 amino acids. Germline V CDR1 and CDR2: SGHTA, FQGNSA. Attached unique molecular identifiers marked individual cDNA molecules. Using its own MiXCR run on the 5' RACE reads, TCRdb lists one record per CDR3 protein. The data show tens of thousands of distinct CDR3 sequences, about 7.7% seen once. The input for sequencing was whole blood, taken at baseline. The chain carries TRBV7-2 and TRBJ1-6, with 8 bases matching TRBD1. The sequence derives from an adult who was a healthcare worker with PCR-confirmed SARS-CoV-2 infection or an uninfected control (not recorded which). The DNA of the CDR3 is TGTGCCAGCAGCCCAGGACAGGGTAGAGTCGGGCCCCTCCACTTT. It yields the protein CASSPGQGRVGPLHF.